This TCR beta chain was recorded in a study of spatial heterogeneity in lung cancer. On each TCR cDNA molecule, a unique molecular identifier was present. TCRdb processed the 5' RACE reads anew with MiXCR; each CDR3 protein has one entry. Seen here are over 10,000 distinct CDR3 sequences, 3.9% observed once, and the top ten hold roughly 45%. Time point: sample taken at primary tumor resection. No cell sorting; template was whole RNA from tumor, lung tissue or PBMC. Ten or more counts support this clonotype. This beta chain is an unintended read in a library built for alpha chains; its size means little. The germline V gene encodes CDR1 MDHEN and CDR2 SYDVKM. The CDR3 is 17 residues long. V was cut by 7 bases and J by 1 base, with 20 bases left in between.

The sequencing here drew on PBMCs, taken at surgery. This sequence joins TRBV28 and TRBJ1-5; D unclear. This sequence was found in a male donor with early-stage non-small cell lung cancer. This chain's CDR3 is CASTKVAGFGSNQPQHF. DNA for the CDR3: TGTGCCAGCACCAAAGTGGCTGGGTTCGGGAGCAATCAGCCCCAGCATTTT.